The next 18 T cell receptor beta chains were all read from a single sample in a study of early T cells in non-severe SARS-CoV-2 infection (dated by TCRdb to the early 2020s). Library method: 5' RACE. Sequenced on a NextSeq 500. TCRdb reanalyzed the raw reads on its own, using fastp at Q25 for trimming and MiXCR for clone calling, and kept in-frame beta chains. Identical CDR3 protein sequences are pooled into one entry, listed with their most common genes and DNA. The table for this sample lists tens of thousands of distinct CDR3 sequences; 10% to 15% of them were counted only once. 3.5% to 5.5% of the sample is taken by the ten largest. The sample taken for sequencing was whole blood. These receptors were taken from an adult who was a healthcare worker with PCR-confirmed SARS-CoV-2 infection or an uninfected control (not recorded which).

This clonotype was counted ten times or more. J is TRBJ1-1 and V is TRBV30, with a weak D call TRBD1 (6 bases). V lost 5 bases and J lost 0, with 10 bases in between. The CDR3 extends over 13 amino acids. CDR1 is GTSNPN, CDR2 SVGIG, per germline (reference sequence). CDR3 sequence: CAWDRSMNTEAFF. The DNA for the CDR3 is TGTGCCTGGGACAGGAGCATGAACACTGAAGCTTTCTTT.

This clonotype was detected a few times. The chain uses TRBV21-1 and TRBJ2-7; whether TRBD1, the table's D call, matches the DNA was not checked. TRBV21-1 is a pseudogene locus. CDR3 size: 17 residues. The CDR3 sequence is CASSHRDRHRGSYEQYF. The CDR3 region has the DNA TGTGCCAGCAGCCACCGGGACAGGCACCGGGGGTCCTACGAGCAGTACTTC.

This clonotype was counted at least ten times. CDR3 protein: CASSLSGMETEAFF. In nucleotides, the CDR3 is TGTGCCAGCAGCTTGTCAGGGATGGAGACTGAAGCTTTCTTT. The chain combines TRBV5-5 with TRBJ1-1, with D maybe TRBD1 (5 bases). V gave up 1 base and J gave up 5 bases, with 12 bases separating them. Germline loops: CDR1 SGHKS, CDR2 YYEKEE (reference sequence). CDR3 length: 14 amino acids. Looking up the rest from reference TRBV5-5 and TRBJ1-1 gives the full variable domain: DAGVTQSPTHLIKTRGQQVTLRCSPISGHKSVSWYQQVLGQGPQFIFQYYEKEERGRGNFPDRFSARQFPNYSSELNVNALLLGDSALYLCASSLSGMETEAFFGQGTRLTVV.

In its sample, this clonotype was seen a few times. CDR3 sequence: CASSQGRLAGGPRETQYF. Here the CDR3 DNA reads TGTGCCAGCAGCCAAGGTAGACTAGCGGGAGGGCCGCGAGAGACCCAGTACTTC. The V and J genes are TRBV3-2 and TRBJ2-5; the tabulated D call, TRBD2, remains unverified against the DNA. TRBV3-2 is tagged as a pseudogene. The CDR3 loop spans 18 amino acids.

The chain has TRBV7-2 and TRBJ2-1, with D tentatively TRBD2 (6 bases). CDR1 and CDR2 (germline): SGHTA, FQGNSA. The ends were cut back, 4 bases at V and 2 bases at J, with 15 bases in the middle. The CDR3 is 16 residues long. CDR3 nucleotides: TGTGCCAGCAGCTCCGTCGGAGGGGCGCCCTACAATGAGCAGTTCTTC. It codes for CASSSVGGAPYNEQFF.

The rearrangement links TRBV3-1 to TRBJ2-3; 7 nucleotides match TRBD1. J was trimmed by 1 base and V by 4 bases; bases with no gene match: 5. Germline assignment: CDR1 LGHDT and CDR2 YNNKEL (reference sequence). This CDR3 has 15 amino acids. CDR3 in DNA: TGTGCCAGCAGCCCTGACAGGGTACGCACAGATACGCAGTATTTT. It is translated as CASSPDRVRTDTQYF.

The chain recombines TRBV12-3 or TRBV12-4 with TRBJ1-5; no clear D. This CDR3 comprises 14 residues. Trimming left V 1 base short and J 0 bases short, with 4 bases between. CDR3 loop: CASSLGLSNQPQHF. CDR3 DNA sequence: TGTGCCAGCAGTTTAGGCCTTAGCAATCAGCCCCAGCATTTT.

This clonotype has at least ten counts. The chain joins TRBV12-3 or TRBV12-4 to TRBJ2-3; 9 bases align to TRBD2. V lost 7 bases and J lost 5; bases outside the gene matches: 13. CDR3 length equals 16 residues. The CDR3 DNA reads TGTGCCAGCAAAGTTCCAGGAGCGGGGGGACGAGATACGCAGTATTTT. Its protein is CASKVPGAGGRDTQYF.

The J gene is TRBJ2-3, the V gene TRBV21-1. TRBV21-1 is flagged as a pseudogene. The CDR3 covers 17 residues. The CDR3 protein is CASSFTPLTVEADTQYF. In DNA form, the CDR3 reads TGTGCCAGCAGCTTTACCCCGTTGACGGTTGAGGCAGATACGCAGTATTTT.

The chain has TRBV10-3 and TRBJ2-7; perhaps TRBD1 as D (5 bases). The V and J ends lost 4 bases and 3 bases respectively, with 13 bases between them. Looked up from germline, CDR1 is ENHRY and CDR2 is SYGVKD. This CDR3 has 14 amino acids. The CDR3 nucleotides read TGTGCCATCAGTGGTACGGACACGGGCTACGAGCAGTACTTC. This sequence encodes CAISGTDTGYEQYF.

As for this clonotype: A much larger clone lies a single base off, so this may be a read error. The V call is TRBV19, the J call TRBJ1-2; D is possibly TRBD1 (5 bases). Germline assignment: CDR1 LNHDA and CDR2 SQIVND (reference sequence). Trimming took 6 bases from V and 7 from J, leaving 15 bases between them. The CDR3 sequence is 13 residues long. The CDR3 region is CASRGTERAGYTF. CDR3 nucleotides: TGTGCCAGTAGGGGGACCGAGAGGGCTGGCTACACCTTC. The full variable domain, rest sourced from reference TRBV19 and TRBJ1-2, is DGGITQSPKYLFRKEGQNVTLSCEQNLNHDAMYWYRQDPGQGLRLIYYSQIVNDFQKGDIAEGYSVSREKKESFPLTVTSAQKNPTAFYLCASRGTERAGYTFGSGTRLTVV.

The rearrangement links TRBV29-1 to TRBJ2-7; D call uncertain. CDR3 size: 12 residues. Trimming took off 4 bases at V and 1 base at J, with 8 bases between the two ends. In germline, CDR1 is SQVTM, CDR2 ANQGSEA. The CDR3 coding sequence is TGCAGCGTTGGGACCTCGTCCTACGAGCAGTACTTC. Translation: CSVGTSSYEQYF.

DNA of the CDR3: TGTGCCAGCAGCCACCCAACCTACGGCGGCGAGCAGTACTTC. Encoded protein: CASSHPTYGGEQYF. The chain carries TRBV7-8 and TRBJ2-7; no definite D call. Looked up from germline, CDR1 is SGHVS and CDR2 is FQNEAQ. V was shortened by 5 bases and J by 6 bases, with 17 bases between the two germline ends. This CDR3 has 14 residues.

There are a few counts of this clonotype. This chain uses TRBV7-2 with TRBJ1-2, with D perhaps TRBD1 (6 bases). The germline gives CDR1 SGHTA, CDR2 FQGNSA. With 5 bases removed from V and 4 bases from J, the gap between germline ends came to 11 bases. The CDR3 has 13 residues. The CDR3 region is CASSRRQVYGYTF. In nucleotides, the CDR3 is TGTGCCAGCAGCCGCCGACAGGTCTATGGCTACACCTTC.

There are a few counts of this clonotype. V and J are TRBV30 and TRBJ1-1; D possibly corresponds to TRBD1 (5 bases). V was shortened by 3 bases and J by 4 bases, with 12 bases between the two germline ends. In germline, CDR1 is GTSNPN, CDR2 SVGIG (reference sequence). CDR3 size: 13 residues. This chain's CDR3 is CAWSSGTITEAFF. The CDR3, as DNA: TGTGCCTGGAGCTCCGGGACTATCACTGAAGCTTTCTTT.

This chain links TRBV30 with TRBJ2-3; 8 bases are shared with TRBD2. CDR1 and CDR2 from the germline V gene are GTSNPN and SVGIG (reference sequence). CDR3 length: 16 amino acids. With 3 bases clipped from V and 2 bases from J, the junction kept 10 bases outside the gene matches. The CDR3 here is CAWRVSSGQLTDTQYF. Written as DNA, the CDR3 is TGTGCCTGGAGGGTCTCTAGCGGGCAGCTCACAGATACGCAGTATTTT. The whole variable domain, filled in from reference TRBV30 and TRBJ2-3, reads SQTIHQWPATLVQPVGSPLSLECTVEGTSNPNLYWYRQAAGRGLQLLFYSVGIGQISSEVPQNLSASRPQDRQFILSSKKLLLSDSGFYLCAWRVSSGQLTDTQYFGPGTRLTVL.

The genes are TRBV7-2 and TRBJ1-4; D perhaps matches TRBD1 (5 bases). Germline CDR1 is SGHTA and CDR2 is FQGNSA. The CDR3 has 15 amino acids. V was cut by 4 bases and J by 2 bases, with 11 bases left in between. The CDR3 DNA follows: TGTGCCAGCAGCTCAGGGAGACGGACTAATGAAAAACTGTTTTTT. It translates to CASSSGRRTNEKLFF.

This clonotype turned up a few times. The CDR3 DNA follows: TGTGCCAGCAGTTCTCGGGCCAACGTCCTGACTTTC. This sequence encodes CASSSRANVLTF. The chain couples TRBV12-3 or TRBV12-4 to TRBJ2-6; D unclear. The CDR3 is 12 residues long. Between the trimmed V and J ends, which lost 4 bases and 5 bases, there was a span of 3 bases.